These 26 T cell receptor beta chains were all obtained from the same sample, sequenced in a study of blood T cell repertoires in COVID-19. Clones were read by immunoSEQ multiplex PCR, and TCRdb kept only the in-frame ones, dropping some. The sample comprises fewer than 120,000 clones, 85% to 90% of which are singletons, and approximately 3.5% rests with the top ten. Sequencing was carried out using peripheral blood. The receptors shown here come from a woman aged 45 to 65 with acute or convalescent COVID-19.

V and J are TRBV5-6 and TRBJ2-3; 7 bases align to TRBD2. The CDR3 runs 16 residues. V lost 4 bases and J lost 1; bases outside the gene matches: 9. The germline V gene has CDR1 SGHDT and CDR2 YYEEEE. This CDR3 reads CASSKLGLRGTDTQYF. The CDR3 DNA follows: TGTGCCAGCAGCAAACTGGGACTACGTGGCACAGATACGCAGTATTTT.

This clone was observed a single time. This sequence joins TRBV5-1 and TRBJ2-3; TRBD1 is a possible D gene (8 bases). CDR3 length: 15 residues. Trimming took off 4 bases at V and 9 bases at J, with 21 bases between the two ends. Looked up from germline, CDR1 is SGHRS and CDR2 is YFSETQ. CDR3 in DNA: TGCGCCAGCAGCCCCCTAACAGGGGGGGCAGGGACGCAGTATTTT. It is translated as CASSPLTGGAGTQYF.

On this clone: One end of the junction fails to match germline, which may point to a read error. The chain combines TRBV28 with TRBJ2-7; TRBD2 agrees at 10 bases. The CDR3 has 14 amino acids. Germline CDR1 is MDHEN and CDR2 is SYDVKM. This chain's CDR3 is CASSLSLAGVGGDF. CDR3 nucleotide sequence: TGTGCCAGCAGTTTATCCCTAGCGGGAGTTGGGGGGGACTTC.

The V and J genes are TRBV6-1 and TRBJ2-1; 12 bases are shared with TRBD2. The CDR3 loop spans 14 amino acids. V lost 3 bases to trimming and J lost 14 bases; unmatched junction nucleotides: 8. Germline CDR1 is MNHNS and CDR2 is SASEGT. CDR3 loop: CASSDGRTSGKKFF. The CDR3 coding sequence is TGTGCCAGCAGTGATGGTCGGACTAGCGGGAAGAAGTTCTTC.

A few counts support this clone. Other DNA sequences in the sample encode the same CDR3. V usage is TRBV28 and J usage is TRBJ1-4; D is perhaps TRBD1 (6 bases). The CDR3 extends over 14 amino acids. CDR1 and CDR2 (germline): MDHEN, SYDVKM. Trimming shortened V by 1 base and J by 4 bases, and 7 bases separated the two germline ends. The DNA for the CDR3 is TGTGCCAGCAGTTTATTACAGGGTAATGAAAAACTGTTTTTT. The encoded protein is CASSLLQGNEKLFF.

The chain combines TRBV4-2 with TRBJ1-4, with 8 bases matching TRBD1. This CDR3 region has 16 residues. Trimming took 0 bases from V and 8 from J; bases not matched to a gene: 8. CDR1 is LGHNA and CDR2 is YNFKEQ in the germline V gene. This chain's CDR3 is CASSQEAQDRDEKLFF. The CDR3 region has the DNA TGTGCCAGCAGCCAAGAAGCGCAGGACAGGGACGAAAAACTGTTTTTT.

The CDR3 DNA sequence: TGTGCCAGCAGCCCACTAGCGGGGGGGCCTGGTGAGCAGTTCTTC. Amino acids: CASSPLAGGPGEQFF. V is TRBV5-4 and J is TRBJ2-1; 13 nucleotides match TRBD2. V shed 4 bases, J shed 9 bases, and the junction held 7 bases outside the gene matches. There are 15 residues in the CDR3. The germline CDR1 and CDR2 sequences are SGHNT and YYREEE (reference sequence). The variable domain in full, completed from reference TRBV5-4 and TRBJ2-1, reads ETGVTQSPTHLIKTRGQQVTLRCSSQSGHNTVSWYQQALGQGPQFIFQYYREEENGRGNFPPRFSGLQFPNYSSELNVNALELDDSALYLCASSPLAGGPGEQFFGPGTRLTVL.

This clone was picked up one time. The CDR3 DNA reads as TGTGCCTGGAGTATGGCTGACGAGCAGTACTTC. This codes for CAWSMADEQYF. This rearrangement joins TRBV30 to TRBJ2-7; no definite D call. The CDR3 is made up of 11 amino acids. The V gene's germline CDR1 is GTSNPN and CDR2 SVGIG (reference sequence). Trimming took off 2 bases at V and 5 bases at J, with 7 bases between the two ends.

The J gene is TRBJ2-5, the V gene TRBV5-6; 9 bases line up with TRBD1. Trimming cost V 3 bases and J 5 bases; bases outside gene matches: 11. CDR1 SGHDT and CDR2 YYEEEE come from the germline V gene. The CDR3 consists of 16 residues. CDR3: CASSCPRQGGGETQYF. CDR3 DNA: TGTGCCAGCAGCTGCCCCCGACAGGGGGGCGGGGAGACCCAGTACTTC.

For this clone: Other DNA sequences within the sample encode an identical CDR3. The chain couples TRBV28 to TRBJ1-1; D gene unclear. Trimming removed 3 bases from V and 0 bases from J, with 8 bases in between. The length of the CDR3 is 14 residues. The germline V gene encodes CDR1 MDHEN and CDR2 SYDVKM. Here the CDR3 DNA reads TGTGCCAGCAGTTTCTCTAGAGTGAACACTGAAGCTTTCTTT. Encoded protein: CASSFSRVNTEAFF.

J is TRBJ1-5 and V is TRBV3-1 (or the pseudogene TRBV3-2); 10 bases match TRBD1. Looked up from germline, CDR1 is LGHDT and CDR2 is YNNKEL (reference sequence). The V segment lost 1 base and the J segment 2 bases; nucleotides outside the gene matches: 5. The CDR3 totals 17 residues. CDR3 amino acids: CASSQGVGTGGNQPQHF. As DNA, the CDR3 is TGTGCCAGCAGCCAAGGAGTTGGGACAGGGGGCAATCAGCCCCAGCATTTT.

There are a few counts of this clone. The CDR3 DNA reads TGTGCCAGCAGGGCTGGGACTAGCGGGAGAAGGACCGGGGAGCTGTTTTTT. It specifies CASRAGTSGRRTGELFF. V is TRBV5-4 and J is TRBJ2-2; 14 nucleotides align to TRBD2. With 5 bases clipped from V and 5 bases from J, the junction kept 8 bases outside the gene matches. Germline-derived CDR1 and CDR2 are SGHNT and YYREEE (reference sequence). CDR3 size: 17 residues.

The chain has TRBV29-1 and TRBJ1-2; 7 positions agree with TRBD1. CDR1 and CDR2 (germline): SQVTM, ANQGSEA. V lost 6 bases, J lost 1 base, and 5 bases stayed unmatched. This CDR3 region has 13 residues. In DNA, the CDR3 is TGCAGCGTGGGGGACAGATTTAACTATGGCTACACCTTC. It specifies CSVGDRFNYGYTF.

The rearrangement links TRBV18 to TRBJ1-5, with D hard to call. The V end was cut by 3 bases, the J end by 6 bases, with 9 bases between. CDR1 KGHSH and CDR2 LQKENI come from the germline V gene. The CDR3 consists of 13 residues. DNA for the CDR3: TGTGCCAGCTCACCCCAGGCGGGTCAGCCCCAGCATTTT. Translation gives CASSPQAGQPQHF.

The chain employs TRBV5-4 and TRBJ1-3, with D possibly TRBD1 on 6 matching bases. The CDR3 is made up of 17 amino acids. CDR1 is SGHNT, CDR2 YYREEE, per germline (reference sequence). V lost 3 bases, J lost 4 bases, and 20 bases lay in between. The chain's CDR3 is CASSSHRAGGYGNTIYF. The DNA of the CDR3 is TGTGCCAGCAGCTCCCATCGCGCGGGGGGCTACGGAAACACCATATATTTT.

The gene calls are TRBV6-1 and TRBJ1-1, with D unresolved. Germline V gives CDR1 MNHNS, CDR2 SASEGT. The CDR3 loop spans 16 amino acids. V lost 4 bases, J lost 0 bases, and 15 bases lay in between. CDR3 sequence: CASSGEGLTVNTEAFF. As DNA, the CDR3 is TGTGCCAGCAGTGGGGAAGGACTGACGGTGAACACTGAAGCTTTCTTT.

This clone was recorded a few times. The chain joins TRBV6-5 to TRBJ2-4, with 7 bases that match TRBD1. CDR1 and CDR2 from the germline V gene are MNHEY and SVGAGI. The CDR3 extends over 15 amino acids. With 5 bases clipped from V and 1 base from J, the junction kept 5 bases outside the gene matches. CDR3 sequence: CASSKRQGAKNIQYF. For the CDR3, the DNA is TGTGCCAGCAGTAAAAGACAGGGTGCCAAAAACATTCAGTACTTC.

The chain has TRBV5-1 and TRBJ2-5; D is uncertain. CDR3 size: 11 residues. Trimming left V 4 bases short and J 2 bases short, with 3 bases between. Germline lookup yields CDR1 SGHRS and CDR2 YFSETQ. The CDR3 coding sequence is TGCGCCAGCAGCCAACAAGAGACCCAGTACTTC. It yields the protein CASSQQETQYF.

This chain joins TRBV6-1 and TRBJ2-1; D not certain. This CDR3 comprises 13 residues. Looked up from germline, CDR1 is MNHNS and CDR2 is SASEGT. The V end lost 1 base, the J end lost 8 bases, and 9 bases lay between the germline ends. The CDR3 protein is CASSEVAVDEQFF. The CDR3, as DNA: TGTGCCAGCAGTGAAGTGGCAGTGGATGAGCAGTTCTTC.

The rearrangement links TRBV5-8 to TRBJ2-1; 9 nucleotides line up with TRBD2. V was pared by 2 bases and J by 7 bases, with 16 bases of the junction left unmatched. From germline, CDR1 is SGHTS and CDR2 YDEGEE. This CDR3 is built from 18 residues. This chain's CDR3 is CASSFFPMISGSINEQFF. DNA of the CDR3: TGTGCCAGCAGCTTCTTCCCGATGATTAGCGGGAGTATTAATGAGCAGTTCTTC.

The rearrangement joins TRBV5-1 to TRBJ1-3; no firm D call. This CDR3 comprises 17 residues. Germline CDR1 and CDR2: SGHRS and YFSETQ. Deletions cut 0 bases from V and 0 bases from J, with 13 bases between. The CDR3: CASSLDLGGYSGNTIYF. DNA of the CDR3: TGCGCCAGCAGCTTGGATTTAGGAGGCTACTCTGGAAACACCATATATTTT.

The CDR3 spells CASAAEGRWEKLFF. In DNA, the CDR3 is TGCGCCAGCGCCGCGGAGGGCCGGTGGGAAAAACTGTTTTTT. The rearrangement uses TRBV5-1 and TRBJ1-4; no clear D gene. CDR1 is SGHRS, CDR2 YFSETQ, per germline. The CDR3 has 14 residues. Trimming pared 7 bases from V and 8 bases from J, leaving 18 bases between. Variable domain in full (rest from reference TRBV5-1 and TRBJ1-4): KAGVTQTPRYLIKTRGQQVTLSCSPISGHRSVSWYQQTPGQGLQFLFEYFSETQRNKGNFPGRFSGRQFSNSRSEMNVSTLELGDSALYLCASAAEGRWEKLFFGSGTQLSVL.

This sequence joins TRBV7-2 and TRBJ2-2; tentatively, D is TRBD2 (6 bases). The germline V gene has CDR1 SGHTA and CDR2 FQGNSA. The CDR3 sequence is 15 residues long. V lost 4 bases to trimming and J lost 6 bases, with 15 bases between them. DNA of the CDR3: TGTGCCAGCAGCTCGACGGGCGGGAAGGCCGGGGAGCTGTTTTTT. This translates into CASSSTGGKAGELFF.

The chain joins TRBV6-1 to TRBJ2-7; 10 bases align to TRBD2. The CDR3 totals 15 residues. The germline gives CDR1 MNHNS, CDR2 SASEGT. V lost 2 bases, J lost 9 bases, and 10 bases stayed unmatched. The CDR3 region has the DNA TGTGCCAGCAGTGAACGCGAAGCGGGAGGGCTCCGGCAGTACTTC. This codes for CASSEREAGGLRQYF.

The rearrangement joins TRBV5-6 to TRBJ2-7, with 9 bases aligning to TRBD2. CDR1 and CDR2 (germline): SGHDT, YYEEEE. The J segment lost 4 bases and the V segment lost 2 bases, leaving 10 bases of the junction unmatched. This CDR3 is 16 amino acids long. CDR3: CASSFGIRGGAYEQYF. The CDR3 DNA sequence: TGTGCCAGCAGCTTCGGAATTCGCGGGGGGGCGTACGAGCAGTACTTC.

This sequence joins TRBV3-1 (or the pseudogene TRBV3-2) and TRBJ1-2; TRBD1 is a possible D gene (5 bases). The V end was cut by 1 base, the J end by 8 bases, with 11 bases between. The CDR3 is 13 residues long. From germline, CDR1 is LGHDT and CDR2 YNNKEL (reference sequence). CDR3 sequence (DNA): TGTGCCAGCAGCCAAGTAGGGGATTCGGGCTACACCTTC. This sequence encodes CASSQVGDSGYTF.